This TCR beta chain was profiled in a study of cytomegalovirus exposure and HLA in healthy donors. The PCR was carried out with 60 Vbeta primers and 13 Jbeta primers. Some clones are missing from TCRdb's copy, which holds only in-frame ones; the method was immunoSEQ multiplex PCR. The profile shows about 100,000 clones, 60% to 75% of them singletons. CDR3 size: 15 residues. The V segment lost 2 bases and the J segment 5 bases; nucleotides outside the gene matches: 7. Germline lookup yields CDR1 LGHNA and CDR2 YSLEER. The chain links TRBV4-3 to TRBJ1-2, with TRBD1 matching 8 bases. This receptor was taken from a man aged 35 to 55 in good health and CMV-seropositive. The sequencing input was PBMCs. CDR3 in amino acids: CASSQSTGAGYGYTF. DNA for the CDR3: TGCGCCAGCAGCCAATCGACAGGGGCAGGGTATGGCTACACCTTC.